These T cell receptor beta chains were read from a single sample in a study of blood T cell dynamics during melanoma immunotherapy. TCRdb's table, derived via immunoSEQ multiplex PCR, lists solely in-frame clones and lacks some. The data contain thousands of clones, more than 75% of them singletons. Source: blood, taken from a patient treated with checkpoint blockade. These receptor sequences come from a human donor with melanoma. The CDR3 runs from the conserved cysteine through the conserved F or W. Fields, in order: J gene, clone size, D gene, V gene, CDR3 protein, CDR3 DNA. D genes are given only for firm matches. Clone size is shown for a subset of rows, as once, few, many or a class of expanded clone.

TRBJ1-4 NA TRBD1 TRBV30 CAWSQRGQGREKLFF TGTGCCTGGAGTCAGAGGGGACAGGGCCGCGAAAAACTGTTTTTT
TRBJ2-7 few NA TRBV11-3 CASSLRGATYEQYF TGTGCCAGCAGCTTACGTGGAGCGACCTACGAGCAGTACTTC
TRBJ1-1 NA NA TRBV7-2 CASSLTTEAFF TGTGCCAGCAGCTTGACAACCGAAGCTTTCTTT
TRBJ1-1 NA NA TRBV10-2 CASSEGRDTEAFF TGCGCCAGCAGTGAGGGGAGGGACACTGAAGCTTTCTTT
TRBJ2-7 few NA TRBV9 CASSVGSGADEQYF TGTGCCAGCAGCGTAGGATCAGGGGCGGACGAGCAGTACTTC
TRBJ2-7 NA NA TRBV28 CASSGGYEQYF TGTGCCAGCAGTGGGGGGTACGAGCAGTACTTC
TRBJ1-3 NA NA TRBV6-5 CASSFQGPPGNTIYF TGTGCCAGCAGTTTTCAGGGGCCTCCTGGAAACACCATATATTTT
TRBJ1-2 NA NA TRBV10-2 CASSKDDYGYTF TGCGCCAGCAGTAAGGACGACTATGGCTACACCTTC
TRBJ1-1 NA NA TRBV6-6 CASSYGRGAPNTEAFF TGTGCCAGCAGTTACGGTCGGGGGGCACCGAACACTGAAGCTTTCTTT
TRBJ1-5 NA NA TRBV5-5 CASSVLEGPGNQPQHF TGTGCCAGCAGCGTCCTAGAGGGGCCCGGCAATCAGCCCCAGCATTTT
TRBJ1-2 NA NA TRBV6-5 CASSYAGRSNYGYTF TGTGCCAGCAGTTACGCCGGACGATCTAACTATGGCTACACCTTC
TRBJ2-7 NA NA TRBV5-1 CASSSGLSDEQYF TGCGCCAGCAGCTCGGGACTCTCCGACGAGCAGTACTTC
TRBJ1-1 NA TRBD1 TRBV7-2 CASSLPTGKHTEAFF TGTGCCAGCAGCCTGCCGACAGGGAAGCACACTGAAGCTTTCTTT
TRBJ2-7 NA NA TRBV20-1 CSARPSYEQYF TGCAGTGCTAGACCGTCCTACGAGCAGTACTTC
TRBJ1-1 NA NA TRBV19 CASAQGLHTEAFF TGTGCCAGTGCACAGGGATTGCACACTGAAGCTTTCTTT
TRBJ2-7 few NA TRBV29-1 CSAEDGQTYEQYF TGCAGCGCCGAGGATGGACAGACCTACGAGCAGTACTTC
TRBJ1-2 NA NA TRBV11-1 CASSFRVQGGYTF TGTGCCAGCAGCTTCCGGGTACAAGGTGGCTACACCTTC
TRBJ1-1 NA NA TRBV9 CASSVVGGHTEAFF TGTGCCAGCAGCGTAGTCGGGGGGCACACTGAAGCTTTCTTT
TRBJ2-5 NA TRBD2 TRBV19 CASSRYSGGDQETQYF TGTGCCAGTAGTAGATATAGCGGGGGGGACCAAGAGACCCAGTACTTC
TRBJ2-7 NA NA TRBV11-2 CASSLVGGPYEQYF TGTGCCAGCAGCTTAGTCGGGGGCCCCTACGAGCAGTACTTC
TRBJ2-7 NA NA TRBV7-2 CASSLTETYEQYF TGTGCCAGCAGCTTGACAGAAACCTACGAGCAGTACTTC
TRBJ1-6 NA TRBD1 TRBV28 CASSLGTGGGNSPLHF TGTGCCAGCAGTTTAGGAACAGGGGGCGGTAATTCACCCCTCCACTTT
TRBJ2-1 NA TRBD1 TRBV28 CASNPHGQGKGNEQFF TGTGCCAGCAATCCCCATGGACAGGGAAAGGGGAATGAGCAGTTCTTC
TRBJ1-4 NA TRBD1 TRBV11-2 CASTRGQGEKLFF TGTGCCAGCACCAGGGGGCAAGGTGAAAAACTGTTTTTT
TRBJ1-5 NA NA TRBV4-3 CASGTGLGNQPQHF TGCGCCAGCGGAACAGGCCTGGGCAATCAGCCCCAGCATTTT
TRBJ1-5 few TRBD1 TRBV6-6 CASSYRGQGSTQPQHF TGTGCCAGCAGTTACCGGGGACAGGGGAGTACTCAGCCCCAGCATTTT
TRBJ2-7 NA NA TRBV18 CASSPPRDGTYEQYF TGTGCCAGCTCACCACCCCGGGACGGGACCTACGAGCAGTACTTC
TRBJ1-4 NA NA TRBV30 CAWSPRRRNEKLFF TGTGCCTGGAGTCCACGGAGGAGGAATGAAAAACTGTTTTTT
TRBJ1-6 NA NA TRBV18 CASSPDKVGNSPLHF TGTGCCAGCTCACCGGACAAGGTGGGGAATTCACCCCTCCACTTT
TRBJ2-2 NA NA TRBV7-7 CASSPGGKHTGELFF TGTGCCAGCAGCCCCGGGGGCAAGCACACCGGGGAGCTGTTTTTT
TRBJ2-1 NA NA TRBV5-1 CASSLEGTRGYNEQFF TGCGCCAGCAGCTTGGAAGGGACCAGGGGCTACAATGAGCAGTTCTTC
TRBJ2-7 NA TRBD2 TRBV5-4 CASSTGGSRSGKWRF TGTGCCAGCAGCACTGGTGGGTCTAGAAGCGGGAAGTGGCGTTTC
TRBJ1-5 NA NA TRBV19 CASRDLIPNQPQHF TGTGCCAGTAGGGACCTGATACCGAATCAGCCCCAGCATTTT
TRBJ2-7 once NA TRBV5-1 CASRRDSPTYEQYF TGCGCCAGCAGAAGGGACTCCCCGACCTACGAGCAGTACTTC
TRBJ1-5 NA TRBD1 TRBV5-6 CASSLGGQGGNQPQHF TGTGCCAGCAGCTTGGGCGGACAGGGTGGCAATCAGCCCCAGCATTTT
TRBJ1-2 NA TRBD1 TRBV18 CASSDTGEGYGYTF TGTGCCAGCTCGGACACAGGGGAGGGCTATGGCTACACCTTC
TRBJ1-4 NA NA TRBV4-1 CASSQGFRTAGNEKLFF TGCGCCAGCAGCCAAGGATTTCGCACGGCAGGAAATGAAAAACTGTTTTTT
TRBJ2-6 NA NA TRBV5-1 CASSGTSGANVLTF TGCGCCAGCAGCGGCACCTCTGGGGCCAACGTCCTGACTTTC
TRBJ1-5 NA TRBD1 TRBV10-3 CAISPGQGNQPQHF TGTGCCATCAGTCCGGGACAGGGGAACCAGCCCCAGCATTTT
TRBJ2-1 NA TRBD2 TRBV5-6 CASRQGTSGSHEQFF TGTGCCAGCAGGCAAGGGACTAGCGGGAGTCATGAGCAGTTCTTC
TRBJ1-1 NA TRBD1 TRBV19 CASSPRQGGNTEAFF TGTGCCAGTAGCCCCCGACAGGGGGGGAACACTGAAGCTTTCTTT
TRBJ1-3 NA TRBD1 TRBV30 CAWNDRGGGNTIYF TGTGCCTGGAACGACAGGGGAGGTGGAAACACCATATATTTT
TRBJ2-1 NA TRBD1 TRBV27 CASSFLGQGAYNEQFF TGTGCCAGCAGTTTTTTGGGACAGGGGGCCTACAATGAGCAGTTCTTC
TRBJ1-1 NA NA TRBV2 CASRVGGAGYTEAFF TGTGCCAGCAGGGTCGGGGGGGCAGGGTACACTGAAGCTTTCTTT
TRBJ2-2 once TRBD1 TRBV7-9 CASSPGQTNTGELFF TGTGCCAGCAGCCCGGGACAGACAAACACCGGGGAGCTGTTTTTT
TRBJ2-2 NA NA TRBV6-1 CASNRAPNTGELFF TGTGCCAGCAACAGGGCCCCGAACACCGGGGAGCTGTTTTTT
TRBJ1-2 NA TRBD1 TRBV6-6 CASSYSNAGQVGGYTF TGTGCCAGCAGTTACTCGAACGCTGGACAGGTCGGCGGCTACACCTTC
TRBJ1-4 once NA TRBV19 CASSATATNEKLFF TGTGCCAGTAGTGCGACAGCAACTAATGAAAAACTGTTTTTT
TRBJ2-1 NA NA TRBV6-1 CASSARVIGNEQFF TGTGCCAGCAGTGCCCGGGTTATTGGCAATGAGCAGTTCTTC
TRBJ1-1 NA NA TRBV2 CASSEVELRGPGDAEAFF TGTGCCAGCAGTGAAGTGGAGTTGAGGGGCCCCGGGGATGCTGAAGCTTTCTTT
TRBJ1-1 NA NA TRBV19 CASTPVGANTEAFF TGTGCCAGTACCCCGGTCGGAGCGAACACTGAAGCTTTCTTT
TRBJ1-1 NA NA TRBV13 CASSLGLAGINTEAFF TGTGCCAGCAGCTTAGGCCTGGCAGGGATTAACACTGAAGCTTTCTTT
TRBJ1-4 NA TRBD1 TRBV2 CASSGTGGGEKLFF TGTGCCAGCAGTGGGACAGGCGGGGGTGAAAAACTGTTTTTT
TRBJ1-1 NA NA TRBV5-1 CASSLDQGYAEAFF TGCGCCAGCAGCTTGGATCAGGGATACGCTGAAGCTTTCTTT
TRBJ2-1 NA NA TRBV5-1 CASSGGTGRYNEQFF TGCGCCAGCAGCGGGGGGACTGGGCGCTACAATGAGCAGTTCTTC
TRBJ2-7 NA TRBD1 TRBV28 CASPPRPGTGPLRLSYEQYF TGTGCCAGCCCCCCCCGACCCGGGACAGGACCGCTACGGCTTTCCTACGAGCAGTACTTC
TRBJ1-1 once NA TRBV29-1 CSVWPRANTEAFF TGCAGCGTTTGGCCTAGGGCGAACACTGAAGCTTTCTTT